One and the same sample provided the 6 T cell receptor beta chains below, sequenced in a study of T cell repertoires and Cas9 in healthy adults. The method was immunoSEQ multiplex PCR; TCRdb's version includes in-frame clones alone and lacks a portion of them. The sample yields roughly 14,000 clones, roughly nine tenths seen once. The source material was Tregs (CD4+, CD25+, CD127-, CD137-, CD154-) from PBMCs; culture status not recorded. All receptors come from a human donor in good health.

The chain uses TRBV4-1 and TRBJ2-1; 9 bases agree with TRBD2. V lost 1 base and J lost 4; bases outside the gene matches: 5. Germline CDR1 MGHRA, CDR2 YSYEKL. The CDR3 loop spans 16 amino acids. The CDR3 DNA reads as TGCGCCAGCAGCCAAGGTGGCGGGAGGGTTTACAATGAGCAGTTCTTC. Its translation is CASSQGGGRVYNEQFF.

The V gene is TRBV6-5, the J gene TRBJ2-7, with D perhaps matching TRBD1 (6 bases). Germline CDR1 MNHEY, CDR2 SVGAGI. Trimming cost V 3 bases and J 0 bases, with 12 bases left between them. This CDR3 spans 15 amino acids. CDR3 sequence (DNA): TGTGCCAGCAGTTATCGGCCAGGGGCCTCCTACGAGCAGTACTTC. This codes for CASSYRPGASYEQYF.

The chain uses TRBV15 and TRBJ2-3; maybe TRBD2 (5 bases). The germline V and J ends were trimmed by 0 bases and 2 bases, with 12 bases remaining between them. This CDR3 has 16 residues. CDR1 LNHNV and CDR2 YYDKDF come from the germline V gene (reference sequence). Here the CDR3 reads CATSRDILAFTDTQYF. CDR3 DNA: TGTGCCACCAGCAGAGATATCCTAGCCTTCACAGATACGCAGTATTTT.

The chain is built from TRBV5-1 and TRBJ1-6; tentative D call: TRBD1 (6 bases). Germline V gives CDR1 SGHRS, CDR2 YFSETQ. Trimming removed 5 bases at V and 0 bases at J, with 18 bases between. The CDR3 length is 18 residues. CDR3 sequence: CASRVGGSYSSYNSPLHF. In DNA, the CDR3 is TGCGCCAGCAGGGTAGGGGGTTCTTATAGCTCCTATAATTCACCCCTCCACTTT.

This chain connects TRBV7-2 to TRBJ1-5, with TRBD1 matching over 9 bases. With V trimmed by 5 bases and J by 9 bases, 8 bases remained unmatched. From germline, CDR1 is SGHTA and CDR2 FQGNSA. The CDR3 extends over 14 amino acids. As DNA, the CDR3 is TGTGCCAGCAGCCCGGGACAGGGAAGCGCGCCCCAGCATTTT. Translating gives CASSPGQGSAPQHF.

CDR3 protein: CASSPIPQGLAKNIQYF. Here the CDR3 DNA reads TGTGCCAGCTCACCCATCCCACAGGGGTTGGCCAAAAACATTCAGTACTTC. The V and J genes are TRBV18 and TRBJ2-4, with 7 bases matching TRBD1. The length of the CDR3 is 17 residues. Per germline, CDR1 KGHSH and CDR2 LQKENI. Trimming cost V 3 bases and J 1 base; bases outside gene matches: 9.